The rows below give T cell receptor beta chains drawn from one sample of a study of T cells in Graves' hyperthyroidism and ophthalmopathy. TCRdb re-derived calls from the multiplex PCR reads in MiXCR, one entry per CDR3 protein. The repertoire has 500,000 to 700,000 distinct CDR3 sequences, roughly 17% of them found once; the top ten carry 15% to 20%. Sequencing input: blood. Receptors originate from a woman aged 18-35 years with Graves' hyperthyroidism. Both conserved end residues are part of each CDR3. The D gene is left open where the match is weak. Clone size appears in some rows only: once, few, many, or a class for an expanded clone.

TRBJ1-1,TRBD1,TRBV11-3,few,CASSLGETYRGRNSEAFF,TGTGCCAGCAGCTTAGGGGAAACGTACAGGGGGCGTAACTCTGAAGCTTTCTTT
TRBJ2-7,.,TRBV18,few,CASSIGQTSYEQYF,TGTGCCAGCTCCATCGGACAGACCTCCTACGAGCAGTACTTC
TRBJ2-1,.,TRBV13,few,CASSLDFYEQFF,TGTGCCAGCAGCTTAGACTTCTATGAGCAGTTCTTC
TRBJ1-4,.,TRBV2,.,CASRDPQTRYSATNEKLFF,TGTGCCAGCAGAGATCCTCAGACACGGTATTCTGCAACTAATGAAAAACTGTTTTTT
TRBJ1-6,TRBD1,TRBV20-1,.,CSAHPGQGNNSPLHF,TGCAGTGCCCACCCGGGACAGGGCAATAATTCACCCCTCCACTTT
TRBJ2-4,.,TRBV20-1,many,CSARIGGSKNIQYF,TGCAGTGCTAGAATTGGGGGTTCCAAAAACATTCAGTACTTC
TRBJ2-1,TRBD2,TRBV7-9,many,CASSLGLAGPLEQFF,TGTGCCAGCAGCTTAGGACTAGCAGGGCCCTTGGAGCAGTTCTTC
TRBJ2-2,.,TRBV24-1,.,CATSDLRNTGELFF,TGTGCCACCAGTGATTTAAGGAACACCGGGGAGCTGTTTTTT
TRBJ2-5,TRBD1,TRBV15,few,CATSRLDRAAKETQYF,TGTGCCACCAGCAGACTAGACAGGGCCGCAAAAGAGACCCAGTACTTC
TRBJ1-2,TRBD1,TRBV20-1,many,CSARATGLDGYTF,TGCAGTGCTAGGGCGACAGGGTTGGATGGCTACACCTTC
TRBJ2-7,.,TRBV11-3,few,CASSLNADSHEQYF,TGTGCCAGCAGCTTAAATGCGGACAGTCACGAGCAGTACTTC
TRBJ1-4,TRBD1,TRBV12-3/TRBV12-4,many,CASSLDGRGDEKLFF,TGTGCCAGCAGTTTAGACGGCAGGGGGGATGAAAAACTGTTTTTT
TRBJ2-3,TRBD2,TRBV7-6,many,CASSLGGGKQDTQYF,TGTGCCAGCAGCCTGGGGGGGGGAAAACAAGATACGCAGTATTTT